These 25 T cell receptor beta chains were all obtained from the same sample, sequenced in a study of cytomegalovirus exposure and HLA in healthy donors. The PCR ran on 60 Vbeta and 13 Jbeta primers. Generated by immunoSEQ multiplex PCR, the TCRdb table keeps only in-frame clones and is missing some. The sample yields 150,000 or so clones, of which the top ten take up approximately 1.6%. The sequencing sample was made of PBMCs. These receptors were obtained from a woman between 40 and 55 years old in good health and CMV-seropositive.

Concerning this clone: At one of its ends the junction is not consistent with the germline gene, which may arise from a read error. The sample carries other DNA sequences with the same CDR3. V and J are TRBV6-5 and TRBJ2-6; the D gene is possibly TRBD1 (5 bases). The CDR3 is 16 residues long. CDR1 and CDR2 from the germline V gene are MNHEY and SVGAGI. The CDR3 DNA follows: TGTGCCAGCAGTTACGGCCACCTCTCTGGGGCCAACGTCTTGACTTTC. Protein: CASSYGHLSGANVLTF.

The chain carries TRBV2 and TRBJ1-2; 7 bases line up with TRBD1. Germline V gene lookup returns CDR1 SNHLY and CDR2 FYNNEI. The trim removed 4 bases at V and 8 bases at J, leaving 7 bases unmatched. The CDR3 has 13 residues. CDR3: CASSGAGGTGYTF. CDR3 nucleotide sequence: TGTGCCAGCAGTGGGGCAGGGGGAACGGGCTACACCTTC. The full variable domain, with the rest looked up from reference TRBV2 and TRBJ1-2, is EPEVTQTPSHQVTQMGQEVILRCVPISNHLYFYWYRQILGQKVEFLVSFYNNEISEKSEIFDDQFSVERPDGSNFTLKIRSTKLEDSAMYFCASSGAGGTGYTFGSGTRLTVV.

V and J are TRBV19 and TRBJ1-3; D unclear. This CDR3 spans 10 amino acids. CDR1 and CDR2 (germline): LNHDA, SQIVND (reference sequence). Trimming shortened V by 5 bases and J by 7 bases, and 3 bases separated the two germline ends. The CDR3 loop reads CASSRNTIYF. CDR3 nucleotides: TGTGCCAGTAGTCGGAACACCATATATTTT. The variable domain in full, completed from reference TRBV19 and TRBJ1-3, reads DGGITQSPKYLFRKEGQNVTLSCEQNLNHDAMYWYRQDPGQGLRLIYYSQIVNDFQKGDIAEGYSVSREKKESFPLTVTSAQKNPTAFYLCASSRNTIYFGEGSWLTVV.

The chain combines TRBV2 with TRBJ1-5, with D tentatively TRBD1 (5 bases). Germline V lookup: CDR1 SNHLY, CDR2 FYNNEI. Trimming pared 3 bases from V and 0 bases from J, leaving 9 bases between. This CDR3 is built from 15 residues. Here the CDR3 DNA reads TGTGCCAGCAGTGAGCAGGGCAATAGCAATCAGCCCCAGCATTTT. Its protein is CASSEQGNSNQPQHF.

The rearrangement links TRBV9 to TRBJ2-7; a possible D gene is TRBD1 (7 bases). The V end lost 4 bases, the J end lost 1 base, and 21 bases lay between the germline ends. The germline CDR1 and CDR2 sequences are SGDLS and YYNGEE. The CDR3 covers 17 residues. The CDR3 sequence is CASSPGGPGQPSYEQYF. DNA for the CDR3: TGTGCCAGCAGCCCAGGGGGGCCGGGACAGCCTTCCTACGAGCAGTACTTC.

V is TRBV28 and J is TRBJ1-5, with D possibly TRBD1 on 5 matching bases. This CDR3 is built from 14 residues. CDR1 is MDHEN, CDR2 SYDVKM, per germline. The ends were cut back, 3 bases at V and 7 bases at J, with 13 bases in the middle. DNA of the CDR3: TGTGCCAGCAGTTTCTTCCAGGGCAGGCAGCCCCAGCATTTT. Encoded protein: CASSFFQGRQPQHF. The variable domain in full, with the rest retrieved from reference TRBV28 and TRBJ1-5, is DVKVTQSSRYLVKRTGEKVFLECVQDMDHENMFWYRQDPGLGLRLIYFSYDVKMKEKGDIPEGYSVSREKKERFSLILESASTNQTSMYLCASSFFQGRQPQHFGDGTRLSIL.

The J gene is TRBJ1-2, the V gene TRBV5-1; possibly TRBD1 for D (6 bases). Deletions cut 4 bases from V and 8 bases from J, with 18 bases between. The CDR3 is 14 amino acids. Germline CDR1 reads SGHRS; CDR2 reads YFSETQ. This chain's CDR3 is CASSLNRDNPGYTF. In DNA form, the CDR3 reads TGCGCCAGCAGCCTTAACCGGGACAACCCCGGCTACACCTTC.

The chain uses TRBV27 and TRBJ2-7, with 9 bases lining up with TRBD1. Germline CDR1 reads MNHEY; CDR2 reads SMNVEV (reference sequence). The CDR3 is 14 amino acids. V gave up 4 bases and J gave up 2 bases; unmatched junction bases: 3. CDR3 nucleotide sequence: TGTGCCAGCAGTTCGGACAGGGGCCCCTACGAGCAGTACTTC. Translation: CASSSDRGPYEQYF.

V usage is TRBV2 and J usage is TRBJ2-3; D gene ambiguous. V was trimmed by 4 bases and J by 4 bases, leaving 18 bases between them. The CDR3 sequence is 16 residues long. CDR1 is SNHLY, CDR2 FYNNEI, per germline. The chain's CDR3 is CASSVLAPFGADTQYF. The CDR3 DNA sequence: TGTGCCAGCAGTGTACTTGCGCCCTTTGGAGCAGATACGCAGTATTTT.

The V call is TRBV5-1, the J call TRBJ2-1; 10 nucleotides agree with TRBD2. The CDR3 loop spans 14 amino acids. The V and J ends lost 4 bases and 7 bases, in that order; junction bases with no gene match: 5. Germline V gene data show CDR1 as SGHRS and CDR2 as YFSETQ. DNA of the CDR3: TGCGCCAGCAGCCGGACTAGCGGAGGAAATGAGCAGTTCTTC. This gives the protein CASSRTSGGNEQFF.

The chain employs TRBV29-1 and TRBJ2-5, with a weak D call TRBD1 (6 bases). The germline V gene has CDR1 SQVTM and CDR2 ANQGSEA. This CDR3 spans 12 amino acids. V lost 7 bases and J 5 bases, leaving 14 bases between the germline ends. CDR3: CSGLQGSETQYF. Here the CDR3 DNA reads TGCAGCGGCCTACAGGGTTCTGAGACCCAGTACTTC.

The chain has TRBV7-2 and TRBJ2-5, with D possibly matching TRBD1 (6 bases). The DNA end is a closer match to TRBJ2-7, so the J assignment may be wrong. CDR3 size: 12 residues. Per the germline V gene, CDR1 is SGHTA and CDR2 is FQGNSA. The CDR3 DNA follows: TGTGCCAGCAGCTTCATCAGGGGCGAGCAGTACTTC. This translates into CASSFIRGEQYF.

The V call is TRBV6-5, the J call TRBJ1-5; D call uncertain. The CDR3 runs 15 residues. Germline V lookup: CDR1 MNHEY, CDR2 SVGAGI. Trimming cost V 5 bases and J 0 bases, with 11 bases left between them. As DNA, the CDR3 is TGTGCCAGCAGTGCCGGGTTTTATAGCAATCAGCCCCAGCATTTT. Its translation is CASSAGFYSNQPQHF.

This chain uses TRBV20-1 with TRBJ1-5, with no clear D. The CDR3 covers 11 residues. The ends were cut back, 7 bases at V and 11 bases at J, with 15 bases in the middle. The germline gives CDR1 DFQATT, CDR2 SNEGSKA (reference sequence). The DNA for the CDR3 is TGCAGTGTCACCCTGGGCGATTCCCAGCATTTT. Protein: CSVTLGDSQHF.

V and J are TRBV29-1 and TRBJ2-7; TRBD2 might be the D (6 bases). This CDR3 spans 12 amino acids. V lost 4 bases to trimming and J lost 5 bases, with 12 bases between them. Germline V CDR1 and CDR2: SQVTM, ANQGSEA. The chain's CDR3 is CSVGLDSDEQYF. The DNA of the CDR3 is TGCAGCGTTGGACTAGATAGTGACGAGCAGTACTTC.

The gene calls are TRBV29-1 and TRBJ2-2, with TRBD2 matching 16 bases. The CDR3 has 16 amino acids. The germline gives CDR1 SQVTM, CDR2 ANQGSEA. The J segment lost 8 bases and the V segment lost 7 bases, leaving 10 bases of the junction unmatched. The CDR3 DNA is TGCAGCGCCCGACCGGGACTAGCGGGAGGGCCTGGGGAGCTGTTTTTT. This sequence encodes CSARPGLAGGPGELFF.

The CDR3 nucleotides are TGTGCCAGTAGTATCGGGAGGGGTGGCCAAGAGACCCAGTACTTC. Protein sequence: CASSIGRGGQETQYF. The chain combines TRBV19 with TRBJ2-5; 8 positions match TRBD2. The V gene's germline CDR1 is LNHDA and CDR2 SQIVND (reference sequence). After removal of 3 bases from V and 1 base from J, the junction contained 4 bases not matched to a gene. CDR3 length equals 15 residues.

CDR3 region: CASSALSQEGYEQYF. CDR3 bases: TGTGCCAGTAGTGCTCTCTCCCAAGAGGGCTACGAGCAGTACTTC. V gene TRBV19 combines with J gene TRBJ2-7; tentative D call: TRBD2 (5 bases). Germline V CDR1 and CDR2: LNHDA, SQIVND (reference sequence). V lost 5 bases and J 3 bases, leaving 17 bases between the germline ends. This CDR3 is built from 15 residues.

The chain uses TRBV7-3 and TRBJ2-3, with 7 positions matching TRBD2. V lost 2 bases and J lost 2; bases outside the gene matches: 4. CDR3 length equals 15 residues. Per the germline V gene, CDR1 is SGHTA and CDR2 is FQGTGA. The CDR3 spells CASSLGGGYTDTQYF. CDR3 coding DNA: TGTGCCAGCAGCTTAGGGGGGGGATACACAGATACGCAGTATTTT.

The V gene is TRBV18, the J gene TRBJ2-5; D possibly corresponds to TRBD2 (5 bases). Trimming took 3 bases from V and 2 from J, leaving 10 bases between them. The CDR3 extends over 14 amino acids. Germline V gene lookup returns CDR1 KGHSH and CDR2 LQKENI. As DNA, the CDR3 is TGTGCCAGCTCACCTAGAGGGCTGCAAGAGACCCAGTACTTC. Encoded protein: CASSPRGLQETQYF.

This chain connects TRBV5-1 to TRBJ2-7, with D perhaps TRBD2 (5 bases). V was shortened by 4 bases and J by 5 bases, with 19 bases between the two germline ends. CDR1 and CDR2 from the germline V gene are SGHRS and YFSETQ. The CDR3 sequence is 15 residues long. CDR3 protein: CASSARGIERDEQYF. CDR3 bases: TGCGCCAGCAGCGCTCGAGGGATAGAGCGAGACGAGCAGTACTTC.

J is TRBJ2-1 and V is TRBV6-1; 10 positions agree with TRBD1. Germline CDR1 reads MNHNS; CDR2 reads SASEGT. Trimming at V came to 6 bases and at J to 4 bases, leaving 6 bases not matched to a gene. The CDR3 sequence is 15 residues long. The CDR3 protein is CASSRTGGGYNEQFF. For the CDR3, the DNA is TGTGCCAGCAGCCGGACAGGGGGGGGATACAATGAGCAGTTCTTC.

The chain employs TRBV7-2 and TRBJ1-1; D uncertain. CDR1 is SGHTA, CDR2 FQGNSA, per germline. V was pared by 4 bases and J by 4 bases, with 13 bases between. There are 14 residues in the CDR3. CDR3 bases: TGTGCCAGCAGCTCGGCCGGGAGGGTCACTGAAGCTTTCTTT. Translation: CASSSAGRVTEAFF.

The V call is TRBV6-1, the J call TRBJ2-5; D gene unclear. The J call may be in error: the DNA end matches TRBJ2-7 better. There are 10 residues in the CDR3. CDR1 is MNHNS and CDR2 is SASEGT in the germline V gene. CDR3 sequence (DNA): TGTGCCAGCAGATACTACGAGCAGTACTTC. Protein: CASRYYEQYF.

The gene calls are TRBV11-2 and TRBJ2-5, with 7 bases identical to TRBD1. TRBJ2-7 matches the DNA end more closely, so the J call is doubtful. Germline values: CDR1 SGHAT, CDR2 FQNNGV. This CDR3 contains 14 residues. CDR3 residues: CASTFDRASYEQYF. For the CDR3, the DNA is TGTGCCAGCACCTTTGACAGGGCCTCCTACGAGCAGTACTTC.